The rows below give T cell receptor beta chains drawn from one sample of a study of shared clonotypes between healthy human individuals. TCRdb's copy holds only in-frame clones and misses some; the assay was immunoSEQ multiplex PCR. Of roughly 2 million clones listed, 85% to 95% were seen once; the top ten hold roughly 0.13%. Sequencing was carried out using naive CD4+ T cells sorted from blood. Receptor source: a man aged 18 to 35 in good health. Each CDR3 is given with its conserved first and last residue. The D gene is left open where the match is weak. Expanded clones are given a class, and other clones once, few, many or no size at all.

TRBJ2-7,TRBD1,.,14,TRBV2,CASTGTGGTYEQYF,TGTGCCAGCACCGGGACAGGGGGGACCTACGAGCAGTACTTC
TRBJ1-2,.,.,17,TRBV15,CATSRDLGAPPGYGYTF,TGTGCCACCAGCAGAGATCTGGGGGCGCCTCCTGGCTATGGCTACACCTTC
TRBJ2-3,.,.,15,TRBV30,CAWKSGGIGSDTQYF,TGTGCCTGGAAATCAGGCGGGATAGGGTCAGATACGCAGTATTTT
TRBJ2-7,.,.,15,TRBV6-5,CAISAMDPGSGEQYF,TGTGCCATCAGTGCTATGGACCCCGGCAGTGGCGAGCAGTACTTC
TRBJ2-1,TRBD2,once,18,TRBV7-3,CASSLRNKGGLAYNEQFF,TGTGCCAGCAGCTTAAGGAATAAGGGAGGACTAGCCTACAATGAGCAGTTCTTC
TRBJ2-5,TRBD2,.,15,TRBV2,CASTGTSGGKETQYF,TGTGCCAGCACGGGGACTAGCGGAGGAAAAGAGACCCAGTACTTC
TRBJ2-3,.,.,13,TRBV27,CASSPPGTDTQYF,TGTGCCAGCAGTCCCCCTGGCACAGATACGCAGTATTTT
TRBJ2-3,.,.,17,TRBV9,CASSAHGDTNPTDTQYF,TGTGCCAGCAGCGCTCATGGGGACACGAATCCTACAGATACGCAGTATTTT
TRBJ2-5,.,.,14,TRBV28,CASGQGWMGETQYF,TGTGCCAGCGGGCAGGGTTGGATGGGTGAGACCCAGTACTTC
TRBJ2-2,.,.,14,TRBV10-1,CASGRTVNTGELFF,TGCGCCAGCGGGAGGACGGTGAACACCGGGGAGCTGTTTTTT
TRBJ1-4,.,.,15,TRBV4-1,CASSPQTGSGEKLFF,TGCGCCAGCAGCCCACAAACAGGGTCTGGTGAAAAACTGTTTTTT
TRBJ2-7,.,once,15,TRBV7-2,CASSMGSDRPYEQYF,TGTGCCAGCAGCATGGGTTCGGACAGACCCTACGAGCAGTACTTC
TRBJ2-7,TRBD2,.,15,TRBV7-2,CASSPGGGRATEQYF,TGTGCCAGCAGCCCCGGCGGCGGGAGGGCCACCGAGCAGTACTTC
TRBJ1-5,TRBD1,once,15,TRBV30,CAWSSGGLGNQPQHF,TGTGCCTGGAGTTCAGGGGGATTGGGCAATCAGCCCCAGCATTTT
TRBJ1-2,TRBD1,.,14,TRBV19,CASSRDRVAYGYTF,TGTGCCAGTAGTCGGGACAGGGTGGCCTATGGCTACACCTTC
TRBJ2-7,.,.,15,TRBV2,CASSEKGILITEQYF,TGTGCCAGCAGTGAAAAGGGTATTCTTATTACCGAGCAGTACTTC
TRBJ1-1,.,.,14,TRBV6-6,CASRTGGVNAEAFF,TGTGCCAGCAGAACGGGGGGGGTGAACGCTGAAGCTTTCTTT
TRBJ2-1,TRBD2,.,16,TRBV15,CATSRDSGARNNEQFF,TGTGCCACCAGCAGAGATAGCGGGGCCAGAAACAATGAGCAGTTCTTC
TRBJ1-4,TRBD1,once,14,TRBV28,CASSPRTGFEKLFF,TGTGCCAGCAGTCCAAGGACAGGGTTCGAAAAACTGTTTTTT